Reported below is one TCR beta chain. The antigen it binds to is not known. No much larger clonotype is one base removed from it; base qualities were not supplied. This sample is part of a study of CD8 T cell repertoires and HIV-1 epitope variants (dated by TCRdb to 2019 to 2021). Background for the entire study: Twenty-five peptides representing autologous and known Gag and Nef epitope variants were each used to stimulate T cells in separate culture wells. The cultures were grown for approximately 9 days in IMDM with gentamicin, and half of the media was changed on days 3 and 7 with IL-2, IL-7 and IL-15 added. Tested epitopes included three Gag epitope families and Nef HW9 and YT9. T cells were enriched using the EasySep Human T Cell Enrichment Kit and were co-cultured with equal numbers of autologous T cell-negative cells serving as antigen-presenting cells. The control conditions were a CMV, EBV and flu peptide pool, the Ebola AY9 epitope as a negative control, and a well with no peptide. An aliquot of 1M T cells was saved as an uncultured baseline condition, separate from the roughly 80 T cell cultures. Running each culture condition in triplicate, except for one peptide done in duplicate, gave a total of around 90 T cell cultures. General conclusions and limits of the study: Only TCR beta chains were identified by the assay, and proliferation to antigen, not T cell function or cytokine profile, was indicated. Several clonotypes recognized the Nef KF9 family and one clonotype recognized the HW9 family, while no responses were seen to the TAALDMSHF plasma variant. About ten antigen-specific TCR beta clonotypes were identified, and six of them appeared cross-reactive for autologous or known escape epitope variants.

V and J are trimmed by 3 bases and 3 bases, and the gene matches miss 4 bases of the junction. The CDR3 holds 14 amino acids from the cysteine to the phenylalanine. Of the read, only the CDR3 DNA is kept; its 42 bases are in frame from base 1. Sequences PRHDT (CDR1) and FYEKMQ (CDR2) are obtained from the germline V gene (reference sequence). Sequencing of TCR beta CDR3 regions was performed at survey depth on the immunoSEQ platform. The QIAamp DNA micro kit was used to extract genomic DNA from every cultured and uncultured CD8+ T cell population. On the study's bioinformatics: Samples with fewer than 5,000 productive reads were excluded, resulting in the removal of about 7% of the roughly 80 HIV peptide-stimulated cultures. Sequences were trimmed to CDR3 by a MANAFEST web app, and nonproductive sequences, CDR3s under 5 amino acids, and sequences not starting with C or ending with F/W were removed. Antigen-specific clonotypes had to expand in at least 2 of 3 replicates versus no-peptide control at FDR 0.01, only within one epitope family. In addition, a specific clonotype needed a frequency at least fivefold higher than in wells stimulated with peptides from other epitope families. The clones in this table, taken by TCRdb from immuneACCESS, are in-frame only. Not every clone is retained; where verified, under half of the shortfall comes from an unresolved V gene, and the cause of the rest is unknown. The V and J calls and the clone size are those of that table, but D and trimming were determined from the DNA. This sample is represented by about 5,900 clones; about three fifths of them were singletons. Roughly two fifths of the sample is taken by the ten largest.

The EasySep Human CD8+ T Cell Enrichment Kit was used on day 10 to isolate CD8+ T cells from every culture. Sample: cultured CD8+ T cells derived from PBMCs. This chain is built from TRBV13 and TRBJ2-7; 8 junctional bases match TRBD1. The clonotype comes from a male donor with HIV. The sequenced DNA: TGTGCCAGCAGCTTTCAGGGGGCGAGCTACGAGCAGTACTTC. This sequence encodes CASSFQGASYEQYF.